A selection of T cell receptor beta chains follows, all from one sample in a study of blood T cell repertoires in COVID-19. Assay: immunoSEQ multiplex PCR; the TCRdb copy retains only in-frame clones and omits some. The table lists over 80,000 clones, more than 70% of them singletons. The sequencing sample was made of peripheral blood. These receptors originate from a human donor in a cohort sampled during active COVID-19. Each CDR3 is given with its conserved first and last residue. A D gene is named only where the DNA matches it firmly. The size of a clone is reported for some rows only, either as once, few or many, or as a class for expanded clones.

cdr3_aa	cdr3_nt	clone_size	d_call	v_call	j_call
CASGGMGPLHF	TGTGCCAGCGGGGGGATGGGTCCCCTCCACTTT	.	.	TRBV25-1	TRBJ1-6
CASSHGRGTSGSVEQFF	TGCGCCAGCAGCCACGGCCGGGGGACTAGCGGGAGTGTTGAGCAGTTCTTC	.	TRBD2	TRBV4-1	TRBJ2-1
CASNNRDRGVNTEAFF	TGTGCCAGCAACAACCGGGACAGGGGAGTGAACACTGAAGCTTTCTTT	once	TRBD1	TRBV7-2	TRBJ1-1
CASSEGGRVYGYTF	TGTGCCAGCAGTGAAGGTGGCAGGGTCTATGGCTACACCTTC	.	.	TRBV6-1	TRBJ1-2
CATSVDRGNEQFF	TGTGCTACCAGTGTGGACAGGGGCAATGAGCAGTTCTTC	.	TRBD1	TRBV24-1	TRBJ2-1
CASSVAGNTEAFF	TGTGCCAGCAGCGTAGCGGGGAACACTGAAGCTTTCTTT	.	.	TRBV9	TRBJ1-1
CATSPDWRKSYNEQFF	TGTGCCACCAGTCCGGACTGGAGGAAATCCTACAATGAGCAGTTCTTC	.	.	TRBV15	TRBJ2-1
CASSLYRVNTEAFF	TGTGCCAGCAGCTTATACAGAGTGAACACTGAAGCTTTCTTT	.	.	TRBV7-2	TRBJ1-1
CASSWQGTHEQYF	TGTGCCAGCAGTTGGCAGGGTACCCACGAGCAGTACTTC	once	.	TRBV28	TRBJ2-7
CASSTKTSGIVPDTQYF	TGTGCCAGCAGCACCAAGACTAGCGGGATTGTCCCAGATACGCAGTATTTT	.	TRBD2	TRBV5-4	TRBJ2-3
CASSLDRISTDTQYF	TGCGCCAGCAGCTTGGACAGGATTAGCACAGATACGCAGTATTTT	.	.	TRBV5-1	TRBJ2-3
CASSYQAPRRTEAFF	TGTGCCAGCAGTTACCAGGCCCCCCGACGGACTGAAGCTTTCTTT	once	.	TRBV27	TRBJ1-1
CASSLDQGAVGYTF	TGTGCCAGCAGCTTAGACCAGGGGGCAGTCGGCTACACCTTC	.	TRBD1	TRBV7-6	TRBJ1-2
CASRSDATNYGYTF	TGTGCCAGCAGGAGCGACGCAACTAACTATGGCTACACCTTC	few	.	TRBV2	TRBJ1-2
CASSSLRGQTEAFF	TGTGCCAGCAGCTCCCTCAGGGGGCAAACTGAAGCTTTCTTT	.	TRBD1	TRBV5-6	TRBJ1-1
CASSPRMNTEAFF	TGCGCCAGCAGCCCCCGTATGAACACTGAAGCTTTCTTT	.	.	TRBV5-1	TRBJ1-1
CASSSGLAHEQYF	TGTGCCAGCAGTAGCGGACTAGCCCACGAGCAGTACTTC	.	TRBD2	TRBV6-2/TRBV6-3	TRBJ2-7
CASSQRVYNSPLHF	TGTGCCAGCAGCCAACGGGTTTATAATTCACCCCTCCACTTT	.	.	TRBV14	TRBJ1-6
CASTSGTFGEQYF	TGTGCCAGCACCTCGGGTACCTTTGGGGAGCAGTACTTC	.	.	TRBV28	TRBJ2-7
CASRQTNYGYTF	TGTGCCAGCAGGCAGACTAACTATGGCTACACCTTC	.	.	TRBV25-1	TRBJ1-2
CASSNGQGPYGYTF	TGTGCCAGCAGTAACGGACAGGGCCCTTATGGCTACACCTTC	.	TRBD1	TRBV28	TRBJ1-2
CASSRRQGARYEQYF	TGTGCCAGCAGCCGTAGACAGGGGGCGAGGTACGAGCAGTACTTC	.	TRBD1	TRBV6-5	TRBJ2-7
CASSRAGTGGRRGEKLFF	TGTGCCAGCTCACGCGCCGGGACAGGGGGCCGCAGGGGTGAAAAACTGTTTTTT	.	TRBD1	TRBV18	TRBJ1-4
CASSMAGFTEAFF	TGTGCCAGTAGTATGGCGGGTTTTACTGAAGCTTTCTTT	.	.	TRBV19	TRBJ1-1
CAISGPSSGLYEQYF	TGTGCCATCAGTGGCCCCTCTAGCGGATTATACGAGCAGTACTTC	.	TRBD2	TRBV10-3	TRBJ2-7
CASNLLDQPQHF	TGTGCCAGCAATCTTCTTGATCAGCCCCAGCATTTT	.	.	TRBV2	TRBJ1-5
CASSTTSGSGELFF	TGTGCCAGTAGTACGACTAGCGGGAGCGGGGAGCTGTTTTTT	.	TRBD2	TRBV19	TRBJ2-2
CASSFLPPRGGRATDTQYF	TGTGCCAGCAGCTTCTTACCGCCCCGAGGCGGGAGGGCTACAGATACGCAGTATTTT	.	TRBD2	TRBV7-3	TRBJ2-3
CSVASPGESKGSTF	TGCAGCGTTGCTAGCCCAGGGGAAAGTAAGGGGTCCACCTTC	.	.	TRBV29-1	TRBJ1-2
CASSFAGTYEQYF	TGTGCCAGCAGTTTCGCGGGAACCTACGAGCAGTACTTC	.	.	TRBV28	TRBJ2-7
CASSLGGGADTQYF	TGTGCCAGCAGCTTAGGAGGGGGCGCAGATACGCAGTATTTT	.	.	TRBV7-3	TRBJ2-3
CASSVSTGEVYEQYF	TGTGCCAGCAGCGTTTCTACGGGAGAGGTCTACGAGCAGTACTTC	few	.	TRBV9	TRBJ2-7
CASSRGSSNTGELFF	TGCGCCAGCAGCAGGGGAAGCTCGAACACCGGGGAGCTGTTTTTT	.	.	TRBV5-1	TRBJ2-2
CASSTTSFGEQFF	TGTGCCAGCAGTACTACTAGCTTCGGTGAGCAGTTCTTC	.	.	TRBV9	TRBJ2-1
CASSFGSEGNTIYF	TGCGCCAGCAGCTTTGGGTCGGAGGGAAACACCATATATTTT	.	.	TRBV5-1	TRBJ1-3
CASSSGLAGEPRSYEQYF	TGCGCCAGCAGCTCGGGACTAGCGGGAGAACCCCGCTCCTACGAGCAGTACTTC	.	TRBD2	TRBV5-1	TRBJ2-7
CASSSYYVAGVETQYF	TGTGCCAGCAGCTCTTATTATGTAGCGGGAGTAGAGACCCAGTACTTC	.	TRBD2	TRBV5-4	TRBJ2-5
CSVEPGTGAREQYF	TGCAGCGTCGAACCCGGGACAGGGGCTCGCGAGCAGTACTTC	.	TRBD1	TRBV29-1	TRBJ2-7
CASSVGQGSYNEQFF	TGTGCCAGCAGCGTAGGTCAGGGCTCCTACAATGAGCAGTTCTTC	.	.	TRBV9	TRBJ2-1
CSARADYEQYF	TGCAGTGCTCGCGCCGACTACGAGCAGTACTTC	.	.	TRBV20-1	TRBJ2-7
CASSQGESGYTF	TGTGCCAGCAGCCAAGGGGAGTCGGGCTACACCTTC	.	.	TRBV14	TRBJ1-2
CASREPVAGGWVVWKETQYF	TGTGCCAGCAGGGAACCAGTGGCAGGGGGCTGGGTCGTATGGAAAGAGACCCAGTACTTC	.	TRBD1	TRBV2	TRBJ2-5
CASSVPGLAVFEQYF	TGTGCCAGCAGTGTTCCGGGACTAGCGGTTTTCGAGCAGTACTTC	few	TRBD2	TRBV28	TRBJ2-7
CASSFGREAYEQYF	TGCGCCAGCAGCTTCGGGAGGGAGGCCTACGAGCAGTACTTC	.	TRBD2	TRBV5-1	TRBJ2-7
CASSLPGQGRETQYF	TGTGCCAGCAGCCTACCGGGACAGGGGAGGGAGACCCAGTACTTC	.	TRBD1	TRBV28	TRBJ2-5
CASSLARSSGGDSYEQYF	TGTGCCAGCAGCTTGGCCAGAAGTTCGGGGGGGGATTCCTACGAGCAGTACTTC	.	TRBD2	TRBV5-8	TRBJ2-7
CASSLSSGRHEQFF	TGCGCCAGCAGCTTATCTAGCGGGAGGCACGAGCAGTTCTTC	.	TRBD2	TRBV5-1	TRBJ2-1
CASSQDGGDSGNTIYF	TGTGCCAGCAGCCAAGATGGCGGCGACTCTGGAAACACCATATATTTT	.	.	TRBV14	TRBJ1-3
CASSSLTGSPLHF	TGTGCCAGCAGCTCACTGACAGGCTCACCCCTCCACTTT	.	.	TRBV9	TRBJ1-6
CASSRGHGNSPLHF	TGTGCCAGCAGCCGGGGACACGGGAATTCACCCCTCCACTTT	.	.	TRBV11-2	TRBJ1-6
CASSLLGGPRNTEAFF	TGTGCCAGCAGCTTGTTAGGGGGACCCCGGAACACTGAAGCTTTCTTT	.	.	TRBV5-6	TRBJ1-1
CASSLLDRLELFF	TGTGCCAGCAGTTTATTGGACAGACTGGAGCTGTTTTTT	.	.	TRBV27	TRBJ2-2
CASSSLGTGYYEQYF	TGTGCCAGCAGTTCCCTTGGGACAGGTTACTACGAGCAGTACTTC	.	TRBD1	TRBV6-5	TRBJ2-7
CASSMDIRNSPLHF	TGTGCCAGTAGTATGGACATAAGAAATTCACCCCTCCACTTT	.	.	TRBV19	TRBJ1-6
CASSLVGAGVTEAFF	TGTGCCAGCAGCCTCGTCGGAGCGGGTGTGACTGAAGCTTTCTTT	.	.	TRBV4-2	TRBJ1-1
CSAAGSTEFGYTF	TGCAGCGCCGCGGGGAGTACGGAGTTTGGCTACACCTTC	.	.	TRBV29-1	TRBJ1-2
CASIPRALNTEAFF	TGTGCCAGTATTCCCAGGGCCTTGAACACTGAAGCTTTCTTT	.	.	TRBV19	TRBJ1-1
CSVLTDSAYEQYF	TGCAGCGTCCTGACAGATTCAGCCTACGAGCAGTACTTC	.	.	TRBV29-1	TRBJ2-7